Following are 6 T cell receptor beta chains from one sample sequenced in a study of CD8 T cells in ankylosing spondylitis listed by TCRdb under 2017. The research as a whole found: Blood from ankylosing spondylitis patients appeared to be characterized by a TCR beta motif composed of under 10 highly homologous amino acid variants.

No cognate antigen is known for these TCRs. Library method: 5' RACE. Sequenced on an Illumina HiSeq 2500. In TCRdb, the public reads were trimmed at Q25 with fastp and aligned with MiXCR, with productive beta chains retained. Each CDR3 protein gets just one entry, which takes the most common genes and DNA from the rows behind it. The sample data list roughly 670,000 distinct CDR3 sequences, and around 20% of these were observed just once. The ten biggest clones cover 15% to 20% of the sample. Sequencing was done on a sample of blood, either unsorted or a sorted T cell fraction (not recorded which). These receptor sequences come from a male donor with ankylosing spondylitis.

This clonotype was seen a few times. This chain uses TRBV27 with TRBJ1-2; D remains unclear. The CDR3 contains 12 residues. CDR1 is MNHEY and CDR2 is SMNVEV in the germline V gene (reference sequence). V gave up 6 bases and J gave up 8 bases, with 13 bases separating them. In DNA, the CDR3 is TGTGCCAGCAGCTCGTTAGGGAACGGCTACACCTTC. Its protein product is CASSSLGNGYTF.

This chain links TRBV14 with TRBJ1-5, with TRBD1 as a possible D gene (6 bases). V was pared by 4 bases and J by 7 bases, with 17 bases between. This CDR3 has 15 amino acids. Per the germline V gene, CDR1 is SGHDN and CDR2 is FVKESK. The CDR3 loop reads CASSPAGAIPQPQHF. CDR3 DNA: TGTGCCAGCAGCCCAGCGGGGGCCATTCCCCAGCCCCAGCATTTT. The full variable domain, with the rest looked up from reference TRBV14 and TRBJ1-5, is EAGVTQFPSHSVIEKGQTVTLRCDPISGHDNLYWYRRVMGKEIKFLLHFVKESKQDESGMPNNRFLAERTGGTYSTLKVQPAELEDSGVYFCASSPAGAIPQPQHFGDGTRLSIL.

The chain uses TRBV6-1 and TRBJ1-2; 7 bases line up with TRBD1. This CDR3 has 13 amino acids. V lost 6 bases to trimming and J lost 7 bases; unmatched junction nucleotides: 8. Looked up from germline, CDR1 is MNHNS and CDR2 is SASEGT. The CDR3 loop reads CASRPNRGGGYTF. CDR3 bases: TGTGCCAGCAGACCTAACAGGGGAGGTGGCTACACCTTC.

This clonotype was observed a few times. The V gene is TRBV5-5, the J gene TRBJ2-1, with 10 bases matching TRBD2. Germline CDR1 SGHKS, CDR2 YYEKEE (reference sequence). Trimming at V came to 4 bases and at J to 9 bases, leaving 13 bases not matched to a gene. The CDR3 spans 16 residues. DNA for the CDR3: TGTGCCAGCAGCGCCCTTGGCGTAGGGACTAGCGTTGAGCAGTTCTTC. Its protein product is CASSALGVGTSVEQFF.

This clonotype was observed at least ten times. This rearrangement joins TRBV12-3 or TRBV12-4 to TRBJ2-5; 9 nucleotides agree with TRBD1. Trimming took 6 bases from V and 0 from J; bases not matched to a gene: 2. The CDR3 consists of 14 residues. CDR3 loop: CASSRDRDQETQYF. The CDR3, as DNA: TGTGCCAGCAGCCGGGACAGGGACCAAGAGACCCAGTACTTC.

This clonotype has more than one count but fewer than ten. The V and J genes are TRBV12-3 or TRBV12-4 and TRBJ1-1; D is perhaps TRBD1 (6 bases). V lost 2 bases and J lost 4, with 14 bases in between. This CDR3 comprises 15 residues. CDR3 sequence: CASSLSGAGLTEAFF. CDR3 coding DNA: TGTGCCAGCAGTTTATCAGGGGCAGGGCTCACTGAAGCTTTCTTT.